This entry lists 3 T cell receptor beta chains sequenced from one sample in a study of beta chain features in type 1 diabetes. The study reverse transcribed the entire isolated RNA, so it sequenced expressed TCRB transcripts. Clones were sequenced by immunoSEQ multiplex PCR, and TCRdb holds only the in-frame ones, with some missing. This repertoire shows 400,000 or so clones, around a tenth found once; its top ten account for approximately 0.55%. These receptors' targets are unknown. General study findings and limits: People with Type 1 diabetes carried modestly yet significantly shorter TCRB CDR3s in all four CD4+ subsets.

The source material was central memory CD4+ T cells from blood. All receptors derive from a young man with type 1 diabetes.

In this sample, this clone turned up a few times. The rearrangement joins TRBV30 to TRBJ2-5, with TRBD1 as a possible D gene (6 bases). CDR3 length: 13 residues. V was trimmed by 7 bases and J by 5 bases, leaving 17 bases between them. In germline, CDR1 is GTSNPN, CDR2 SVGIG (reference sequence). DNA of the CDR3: TGTGCCTCCGAGCGCGGAAGGGGGGAGACCCAGTACTTC. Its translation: CASERGRGETQYF.

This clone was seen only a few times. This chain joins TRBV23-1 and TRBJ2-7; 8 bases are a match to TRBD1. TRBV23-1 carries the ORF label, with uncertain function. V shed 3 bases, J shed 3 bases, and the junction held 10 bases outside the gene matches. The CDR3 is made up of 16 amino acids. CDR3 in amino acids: CASSQKPGQENYEQYF. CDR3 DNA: TGCGCCAGCAGTCAGAAACCGGGACAGGAAAACTACGAGCAGTACTTC.

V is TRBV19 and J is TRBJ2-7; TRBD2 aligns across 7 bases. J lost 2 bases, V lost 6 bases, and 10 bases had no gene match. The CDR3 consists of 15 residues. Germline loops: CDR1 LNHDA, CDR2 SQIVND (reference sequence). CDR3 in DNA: TGTGCCAGTAGGTCCTATCCCGGACTAGCCTACGAGCAGTACTTC. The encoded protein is CASRSYPGLAYEQYF.